A single sample is the source of the 18 T cell receptor beta chains below, sequenced in a study of blood T cell repertoires in COVID-19. Method: immunoSEQ multiplex PCR; TCRdb's copy keeps in-frame clones and lacks some. The sample lists 150,000 to 250,000 clones, 94% seen once, with about 0.8% in the top ten. The sequencing sample was made of peripheral blood. All receptors come from a man aged 30 to 45 with COVID-19, enrolled during active disease.

The chain combines TRBV18 with TRBJ1-3; tentative D call: TRBD1 (5 bases). The CDR3 has 17 residues. The germline V gene has CDR1 KGHSH and CDR2 LQKENI. Trimming pared 5 bases from V and 2 bases from J, leaving 19 bases between. This CDR3 reads CASSNSYQGNPGNTIYF. The CDR3 coding sequence is TGTGCCAGCTCAAATTCTTACCAGGGAAATCCTGGAAACACCATATATTTT.

The chain has TRBV25-1 and TRBJ1-4; a possible D gene is TRBD1 (6 bases). The V gene's germline CDR1 is MGHDK and CDR2 SYGVNS. The V end was cut by 4 bases, the J end by 2 bases, with 17 bases between. This CDR3 has 17 amino acids. The CDR3 spells CASSVGAGGLTNEKLFF. CDR3 DNA: TGTGCCAGCAGTGTAGGGGCGGGGGGCCTGACTAATGAAAAACTGTTTTTT.

V gene TRBV5-1 combines with J gene TRBJ1-2; 7 nucleotides line up with TRBD1. This CDR3 comprises 16 residues. Unmatched junction bases numbered 16, after V lost 3 bases and J lost 8 bases. Germline V lookup: CDR1 SGHRS, CDR2 YFSETQ. The CDR3 nucleotides read TGCGCCAGCAGCTCCAACGATGGACAGGACGGATGGGGCTACACCTTC. Protein product: CASSSNDGQDGWGYTF.

The rearrangement uses TRBV12-5 and TRBJ2-1; tentatively, D is TRBD2 (5 bases). Trimming left V 0 bases short and J 6 bases short, with 9 bases between. The CDR3 is 14 amino acids. CDR1 LGHNT and CDR2 FRNRAP come from the germline V gene. CDR3 DNA sequence: TGTGCTAGTGGTTTGGTACAAGCGGTCAATGAGCAGTTCTTC. It codes for CASGLVQAVNEQFF. The whole variable domain, remainder taken from reference TRBV12-5 and TRBJ2-1, is DARVTQTPRHKVTEMGQEVTMRCQPILGHNTVFWYRQTMMQGLELLAYFRNRAPLDDSGMPKDRFSAEMPDATLATLKIQPSEPRDSAVYFCASGLVQAVNEQFFGPGTRLTVL.

The genes are TRBV27 and TRBJ2-7; a possible D gene is TRBD2 (5 bases). There are 13 residues in the CDR3. CDR1 MNHEY and CDR2 SMNVEV come from the germline V gene (reference sequence). The V end was cut by 0 bases, the J end by 6 bases, with 9 bases between. CDR3 sequence (DNA): TGTGCCAGCAGTTTATCAACTAGTGTCGAGCAGTACTTC. The encoded protein is CASSLSTSVEQYF.

The V and J genes are TRBV6-2 or TRBV6-3 and TRBJ2-3; TRBD2 aligns across 8 bases. The CDR3 loop spans 16 amino acids. Germline V CDR1 and CDR2: MNHEY, SVGEGT. The J segment lost 6 bases and the V segment lost 2 bases, leaving 10 bases of the junction unmatched. The CDR3 region has the DNA TGTGCCAGCAGTTACGGTGATAGCGGGAAGGGGGATACGCAGTATTTT. The encoded protein is CASSYGDSGKGDTQYF.

The CDR3 DNA follows: TGTGCCAGCAGTACCTCAACAGGGAACGAGCAGTACTTC. This codes for CASSTSTGNEQYF. V usage is TRBV6-5 and J usage is TRBJ2-7, with a tentative D call TRBD1 (6 bases). The CDR3 has 13 residues. Germline CDR1 MNHEY, CDR2 SVGAGI. The V end lost 5 bases, the J end lost 5 bases, and 13 bases lay between the germline ends.

The sample holds one count of this clone. The J gene is TRBJ2-7, the V gene TRBV28, with D possibly being TRBD2 (6 bases). V lost 6 bases and J lost 1, with 16 bases in between. This CDR3 has 15 residues. Germline-derived CDR1 and CDR2 are MDHEN and SYDVKM. The CDR3 DNA reads TGTGCCAGCAGACAACCGCGGGACGGGTCCTACGAGCAGTACTTC. Its translation: CASRQPRDGSYEQYF.

This chain links TRBV29-1 with TRBJ2-5; D might be TRBD1 (6 bases). Germline V gene data show CDR1 as SQVTM and CDR2 as ANQGSEA. V lost 0 bases and J lost 5, with 19 bases in between. The CDR3 has 16 residues. In DNA, the CDR3 is TGCAGCGTTGAAGACCCAGGAGCAGGGGTTTACGAGACCCAGTACTTC. Encoded protein: CSVEDPGAGVYETQYF.

V and J are TRBV4-1 and TRBJ2-7; 8 bases line up with TRBD1. The germline CDR1 and CDR2 sequences are MGHRA and YSYEKL. The CDR3 is made up of 16 amino acids. The junction had 10 bases not matched to a gene; V was cut back by 0 bases and J by 6 bases. The CDR3 region is CASSQERSQGAGEQYF. The CDR3 region has the DNA TGCGCCAGCAGCCAAGAGAGGTCGCAGGGGGCCGGCGAGCAGTACTTC.

The genes are TRBV27 and TRBJ1-2; the D gene is possibly TRBD1 (5 bases). Germline CDR1 reads MNHEY; CDR2 reads SMNVEV (reference sequence). Deletions cut 8 bases from V and 5 bases from J, with 9 bases between. This CDR3 is 11 amino acids long. CDR3 in amino acids: CASGASYGYTF. Here the CDR3 DNA reads TGTGCCAGCGGGGCGAGTTATGGCTACACCTTC.

The chain couples TRBV2 to TRBJ1-5; 8 nucleotides agree with TRBD1. The CDR3 totals 13 residues. CDR1 is SNHLY, CDR2 FYNNEI, per germline. Trimming at V came to 4 bases and at J to 6 bases, leaving 2 bases not matched to a gene. This CDR3 reads CASSGGQVQPQHF. CDR3 DNA sequence: TGTGCCAGCAGTGGGGGACAGGTTCAGCCCCAGCATTTT.

This rearrangement joins TRBV7-9 to TRBJ2-5; 12 nucleotides agree with TRBD2. Trimming took 5 bases from V and 5 from J; bases not matched to a gene: 9. Germline CDR1 reads SEHNR; CDR2 reads FQNEAQ (reference sequence). The CDR3 loop spans 16 amino acids. The CDR3 reads CASSQTSGGVWETQYF. CDR3 bases: TGTGCCAGCAGCCAGACTAGCGGGGGAGTATGGGAGACCCAGTACTTC.

The CDR3 DNA follows: TGTGCCAGCAGCGCCCGGGACACTGAAGCTTTCTTT. Translating it yields CASSARDTEAFF. The V gene is TRBV2, the J gene TRBJ1-1; D is undetermined. V was clipped by 6 bases and J by 3 bases, with 8 bases between them. This CDR3 is built from 12 residues. Germline V gene sequence: CDR1 SNHLY, CDR2 FYNNEI.

The V and J genes are TRBV7-2 and TRBJ1-5, with 9 bases matching TRBD1. CDR1 SGHTA and CDR2 FQGNSA come from the germline V gene. This CDR3 spans 15 amino acids. The trim removed 4 bases at V and 9 bases at J, leaving 10 bases unmatched. The CDR3 sequence: CASSSSGTGPRPQHF. CDR3 nucleotides: TGTGCCAGCAGCTCCTCCGGGACAGGGCCTCGGCCCCAGCATTTT.

This chain joins TRBV7-9 and TRBJ2-7; 7 positions agree with TRBD1. Per the germline V gene, CDR1 is SEHNR and CDR2 is FQNEAQ (reference sequence). The CDR3 spans 13 residues. Germline trimming cut 1 base from V and 6 bases from J; bases unmatched to any gene: 3. The CDR3 sequence: CASSLVDRSEQYF. The CDR3 DNA reads as TGTGCCAGCAGCTTAGTGGACAGGTCCGAGCAGTACTTC.

This chain joins TRBV11-1 and TRBJ2-3, with TRBD2 identical over 8 bases. In germline, CDR1 is SGHAT, CDR2 FQDESV (reference sequence). V gave up 4 bases and J gave up 2 bases; unmatched junction bases: 5. CDR3 length: 15 residues. The CDR3 region has the DNA TGTGCCAGCAGCTCAACTAGCGGATTCACAGATACGCAGTATTTT. Protein product: CASSSTSGFTDTQYF. Based on the CDR3 plus reference TRBV11-1 and TRBJ2-3, the full variable domain is EAEVAQSPRYKITEKSQAVAFWCDPISGHATLYWYRQILGQGPELLVQFQDESVVDDSQLPKDRFSAERLKGVDSTLKIQPAELGDSAMYLCASSSTSGFTDTQYFGPGTRLTVL.

This chain uses TRBV11-3 with TRBJ2-7; 10 nucleotides align to TRBD2. V was clipped by 5 bases and J by 2 bases; unmatched bases: 6. The CDR3 is made up of 15 amino acids. CDR1 SGHNT and CDR2 YENEEA come from the germline V gene. The CDR3: CASSKGLAQAYEQYF. The CDR3 coding sequence is TGTGCCAGCAGCAAGGGACTAGCGCAAGCCTACGAGCAGTACTTC.